The rows below give T cell receptor beta chains drawn from one sample of a study of blood T cell repertoires in COVID-19. Clones were read by immunoSEQ multiplex PCR, and TCRdb kept only the in-frame ones, dropping some. Of some 430,000 clones listed, less than 95% are singletons. The sequencing sample was made of PBMCs or T cells enriched from blood (not recorded which). The receptors shown here come from a man between 18 and 29 years old who had recovered from COVID-19. Both conserved end residues are part of each CDR3. Each record gives: V gene, J gene, clone size, D gene, CDR3 DNA, CDR3 protein. The D gene is left open where the match is weak. Clone size is shown for a subset of rows, as once, few, many or a class of expanded clone.

v_call: TRBV7-3
j_call: TRBJ2-1
clone_size: .
d_call: TRBD2
cdr3_nt: TGTGCCAGCAGCAAGGGACTAGCGGGAGCCCATGAGCAGTTCTTC
cdr3_aa: CASSKGLAGAHEQFF

v_call: TRBV29-1
j_call: TRBJ2-7
clone_size: .
d_call: TRBD2
cdr3_nt: TGCAGCGTGTCTCGGGGGAGGGGAGACGAGCAGTACTTC
cdr3_aa: CSVSRGRGDEQYF

v_call: TRBV19
j_call: TRBJ1-3
clone_size: .
d_call: TRBD1
cdr3_nt: TGTGCCAGTAGTACCCGCTTCCAGGGGGCTTCTGGAAACACCATATATTTT
cdr3_aa: CASSTRFQGASGNTIYF

v_call: TRBV28
j_call: TRBJ1-1
clone_size: .
d_call: .
cdr3_nt: TGTGCCAGCAGTTTAGGGAGGTGGGAAGCTTTCTTT
cdr3_aa: CASSLGRWEAFF

v_call: TRBV7-9
j_call: TRBJ2-1
clone_size: few
d_call: .
cdr3_nt: TGTGCCAGCAGCTTGGCCGCTGCAAATGAGCAGTTCTTC
cdr3_aa: CASSLAAANEQFF

v_call: TRBV7-2
j_call: TRBJ2-5
clone_size: once
d_call: .
cdr3_nt: TGTGCCAGCAGCTTGGGGGGGCGGCCCCAAGAGACCCAGTACTTC
cdr3_aa: CASSLGGRPQETQYF

v_call: TRBV10-3
j_call: TRBJ1-5
clone_size: .
d_call: TRBD1
cdr3_nt: TGTGCCATCAGTGATAGTGGGACAGACAATCAGCCCCAGCATTTT
cdr3_aa: CAISDSGTDNQPQHF

v_call: TRBV19
j_call: TRBJ2-7
clone_size: .
d_call: .
cdr3_nt: TGTGCCAGTAGTCGAACGCCGGGTTTAGGCTACGAGCAGTACTTC
cdr3_aa: CASSRTPGLGYEQYF

v_call: TRBV9
j_call: TRBJ2-4
clone_size: .
d_call: TRBD2
cdr3_nt: TGTGCCAGCAGCGTAGGGCGGGAGACCATTCAGTACTTC
cdr3_aa: CASSVGRETIQYF

v_call: TRBV6-2/TRBV6-3
j_call: TRBJ1-5
clone_size: .
d_call: TRBD1
cdr3_nt: TGTGCCAGCAGTTGGGACAGGGCGGGCCCTAACAATCAGCCCCAGCATTTT
cdr3_aa: CASSWDRAGPNNQPQHF

v_call: TRBV10-1
j_call: TRBJ1-6
clone_size: .
d_call: .
cdr3_nt: TGCGCCAGCAGTGAGTCCGGCAGGGAAAATTCACCCCTCCACTTT
cdr3_aa: CASSESGRENSPLHF

v_call: TRBV28
j_call: TRBJ1-4
clone_size: .
d_call: .
cdr3_nt: TGTGCCAGCAGCCTCAATGAAAAACTGTTTTTT
cdr3_aa: CASSLNEKLFF

v_call: TRBV3-1/TRBV3-2
j_call: TRBJ1-1
clone_size: .
d_call: .
cdr3_nt: TGTGCCAGCAGCCAAGGTGGGGGGGAAGCTTTCTTT
cdr3_aa: CASSQGGGEAFF

v_call: TRBV6-1
j_call: TRBJ2-5
clone_size: .
d_call: .
cdr3_nt: TGTGCCAGCAGTGAAAAACAGGTACAAGAGACCCAGTACTTC
cdr3_aa: CASSEKQVQETQYF

v_call: TRBV7-2
j_call: TRBJ2-5
clone_size: .
d_call: TRBD2
cdr3_nt: TGTGCCAGCAGCTTAAATAGCGGGAGGGCGTTTGCGGAGACCCAGTACTTC
cdr3_aa: CASSLNSGRAFAETQYF

v_call: TRBV7-7
j_call: TRBJ1-1
clone_size: .
d_call: TRBD1
cdr3_nt: TGTGCCAGCAGCTTAGGGGACAGGGTGGCGGGTAAGGGCACTGAAGCTTTCTTT
cdr3_aa: CASSLGDRVAGKGTEAFF

v_call: TRBV2
j_call: TRBJ1-5
clone_size: many
d_call: .
cdr3_nt: TGTGCCAGCAGTGAAACCGGGAGCAATCAGCCCCAGCATTTT
cdr3_aa: CASSETGSNQPQHF

v_call: TRBV7-8
j_call: TRBJ2-5
clone_size: .
d_call: .
cdr3_nt: TGTGCCAGCAGCTTACGAGCTAGGAGGGGGCATCGAGAGACCCAGTACTTC
cdr3_aa: CASSLRARRGHRETQYF

v_call: TRBV9
j_call: TRBJ2-1
clone_size: .
d_call: TRBD2
cdr3_nt: TGTGCCAGCAGCGTATATGGGACTAGCAACAATGAGCAGTTCTTC
cdr3_aa: CASSVYGTSNNEQFF

v_call: TRBV11-2
j_call: TRBJ1-6
clone_size: .
d_call: .
cdr3_nt: TGTGCCAGCAGCTTAGGGAGGGAAAATTCACCCCTCCACTTT
cdr3_aa: CASSLGRENSPLHF

v_call: TRBV6-5
j_call: TRBJ1-1
clone_size: .
d_call: .
cdr3_nt: TGTGCCAGCAGCCCCACGGGGAACACTGAAGCTTTCTTT
cdr3_aa: CASSPTGNTEAFF

v_call: TRBV19
j_call: TRBJ1-2
clone_size: .
d_call: TRBD1
cdr3_nt: TGTGCCAGTATCTCGACAGGGGAAAACTATGGCTACACCTTC
cdr3_aa: CASISTGENYGYTF

v_call: TRBV5-4
j_call: TRBJ2-7
clone_size: many
d_call: .
cdr3_nt: TGTGCCAGCAGCACCGATTACAGGGAGCAGTACTTC
cdr3_aa: CASSTDYREQYF

v_call: TRBV7-2
j_call: TRBJ1-2
clone_size: .
d_call: .
cdr3_nt: TGTGCCAGCAGCCCTCGGCAGGGGCTTACCTATGGCTACACCTTC
cdr3_aa: CASSPRQGLTYGYTF

v_call: TRBV4-1
j_call: TRBJ2-2
clone_size: .
d_call: TRBD1
cdr3_nt: TGCGCCAGCAGCCCCTTTGGACAGGCCAGTCCGAACACCGGGGAGCTGTTTTTT
cdr3_aa: CASSPFGQASPNTGELFF

v_call: TRBV27
j_call: TRBJ1-5
clone_size: .
d_call: TRBD1
cdr3_nt: TGTGCCAGCAGCAACTCAGGACAGGGCGACGGTCAGCCCCAGCATTTT
cdr3_aa: CASSNSGQGDGQPQHF

v_call: TRBV7-2
j_call: TRBJ2-1
clone_size: .
d_call: TRBD2
cdr3_nt: TGTGCCAGCAGACTTAGCGGGGGGGCGGTTGAGCAGTTCTTC
cdr3_aa: CASRLSGGAVEQFF

v_call: TRBV9
j_call: TRBJ2-7
clone_size: .
d_call: TRBD1
cdr3_nt: TGTGCCAGCAGCGTAGCTGGGACAGGGAACGAGCAGTACTTC
cdr3_aa: CASSVAGTGNEQYF

v_call: TRBV10-3
j_call: TRBJ2-2
clone_size: .
d_call: .
cdr3_nt: TGTGCCATCAGTGAGTCTGGAGGGGTCAGCACCGGGGAGCTGTTTTTT
cdr3_aa: CAISESGGVSTGELFF

v_call: TRBV7-9
j_call: TRBJ2-5
clone_size: .
d_call: .
cdr3_nt: TGTGCCAGCAGCTTAGGGTGGGGGCGCAACAGCGAGACCCAGTACTTC
cdr3_aa: CASSLGWGRNSETQYF

v_call: TRBV3-1/TRBV3-2
j_call: TRBJ2-5
clone_size: .
d_call: TRBD2
cdr3_nt: TGTGCCAGCAGCCACTCCGGGGGGTATGAGACCCAGTACTTC
cdr3_aa: CASSHSGGYETQYF

v_call: TRBV5-1
j_call: TRBJ1-4
clone_size: .
d_call: .
cdr3_nt: TGCGCCAGCAGCTTGGTTCCCGGGGGTACCGTAAATGAAAAACTGTTTTTT
cdr3_aa: CASSLVPGGTVNEKLFF

v_call: TRBV4-1
j_call: TRBJ2-4
clone_size: .
d_call: .
cdr3_nt: TGCGCCAGCAGCCCCGGGGGTATGGTCCTAGCCAAAAACATTCAGTACTTC
cdr3_aa: CASSPGGMVLAKNIQYF

v_call: TRBV6-2/TRBV6-3
j_call: TRBJ2-7
clone_size: .
d_call: .
cdr3_nt: TGTGCCAGCAGTTACGGGGGAGCGGGCGGGGCGTATTCCTACGAGCAGTACTTC
cdr3_aa: CASSYGGAGGAYSYEQYF

v_call: TRBV5-1
j_call: TRBJ1-3
clone_size: .
d_call: .
cdr3_nt: TGCGCCAGCAGCTTGTCCGGGGGCTCTGGAAACACCATATATTTT
cdr3_aa: CASSLSGGSGNTIYF

v_call: TRBV15
j_call: TRBJ2-1
clone_size: .
d_call: .
cdr3_nt: TGTGCCACCAGCAGAGTCGGCCAGCGACCTGAGCAGTTCTTC
cdr3_aa: CATSRVGQRPEQFF

v_call: TRBV27
j_call: TRBJ1-2
clone_size: .
d_call: TRBD1
cdr3_nt: TGTGCCAGCAGTTGGGGGACAGGGGGAGGCTACACCTTC
cdr3_aa: CASSWGTGGGYTF

v_call: TRBV28
j_call: TRBJ1-5
clone_size: .
d_call: TRBD1
cdr3_nt: TGTGCCAGCAGTTCCGGGACAGGAAATCATCAGCCCCAGCATTTT
cdr3_aa: CASSSGTGNHQPQHF

v_call: TRBV5-1
j_call: TRBJ1-1
clone_size: .
d_call: .
cdr3_nt: TGCGCCAGCAGCCCCGAGGTCCTTGTGAACACTGAAGCTTTCTTT
cdr3_aa: CASSPEVLVNTEAFF

v_call: TRBV19
j_call: TRBJ1-1
clone_size: .
d_call: .
cdr3_nt: TGTGCCAGTAGTATAGGTGGAGGCGCCAGCGCTGAAGCTTTCTTT
cdr3_aa: CASSIGGGASAEAFF

v_call: TRBV7-9
j_call: TRBJ1-1
clone_size: .
d_call: TRBD1
cdr3_nt: TGTGCCAGCAGCTTGGGTGGGACAGGGGGCACTGAAGCTTTCTTT
cdr3_aa: CASSLGGTGGTEAFF

v_call: TRBV5-1
j_call: TRBJ1-2
clone_size: .
d_call: .
cdr3_nt: TGCGCCAGCAGCCCGTCCACCTCCTACCACTATGGCTACACCTTC
cdr3_aa: CASSPSTSYHYGYTF

v_call: TRBV11-3
j_call: TRBJ1-2
clone_size: .
d_call: TRBD1
cdr3_nt: TGTGCCAGCAGCCCGTTCGGACAGGGCGTAAACTATGGCTACACCTTC
cdr3_aa: CASSPFGQGVNYGYTF

v_call: TRBV5-1
j_call: TRBJ2-1
clone_size: .
d_call: TRBD2
cdr3_nt: TGCGCCACCAGGACTAGCGACGACTACAATGAGCAGTTCTTC
cdr3_aa: CATRTSDDYNEQFF

v_call: TRBV18
j_call: TRBJ1-5
clone_size: .
d_call: .
cdr3_nt: TGTGCCAGCTCTGACGGACAGCCTAGCAATCAGCCCCAGCATTTT
cdr3_aa: CASSDGQPSNQPQHF

v_call: TRBV7-9
j_call: TRBJ1-1
clone_size: .
d_call: TRBD1
cdr3_nt: TGTGCCAGCAGCTTAGGGACAGGCGGTAGGACTGAAGCTTTCTTT
cdr3_aa: CASSLGTGGRTEAFF

v_call: TRBV5-1
j_call: TRBJ2-2
clone_size: .
d_call: TRBD2
cdr3_nt: TGCGCCAGCAGCTTGACACGAGGGAGGGCCACCGGGGAGCTGTTTTTT
cdr3_aa: CASSLTRGRATGELFF

v_call: TRBV7-3
j_call: TRBJ1-1
clone_size: .
d_call: TRBD1
cdr3_nt: TGTGCCAGCAGCATTCACCCGGGACAGGGGAACACTGAAGCTTTCTTT
cdr3_aa: CASSIHPGQGNTEAFF

v_call: TRBV5-1
j_call: TRBJ2-2
clone_size: .
d_call: TRBD2
cdr3_nt: TGCGCCACCCTTAGCGGGAGCGGGTCGAACACCGGGGAGCTGTTTTTT
cdr3_aa: CATLSGSGSNTGELFF

v_call: TRBV28
j_call: TRBJ1-4
clone_size: .
d_call: .
cdr3_nt: TGTGCCAGCAGTTTATTGGCTCCAGGGGAAAAACTGTTTTTT
cdr3_aa: CASSLLAPGEKLFF